This T cell receptor (beta chain) was documented in a study of shared clonotypes between healthy human individuals. Per the germline V gene, CDR1 is SGHRS and CDR2 is YFSETQ. The CDR3 runs to 14 residues. Trimming removed 1 base at V and 1 base at J, with 9 bases between. An assay was performed, and its level was deep. For every subset, genomic DNA was evenly distributed across several immunoSEQ plates. Profiled with immunoSEQ multiplex PCR; TCRdb holds only in-frame clones, not every one. Of about 600,000 clones in the sample, roughly 98% are singletons; the top ten hold 0.25% to 0.35%. A word on this clone: Its antigen is unidentified.

Study findings and constraints: Rarefaction gave evidence that sorted-subset sequencing remained incomplete despite large depth.

The naive CD8 subset, CD45RO-negative cells positively selected for CCR7, excluded terminally differentiated effector memory CD45RA+ cells. The rearrangement links TRBV5-1 to TRBJ2-7; D might be TRBD2 (5 bases). The sequence was obtained from a man aged 25-45 years in good health. Sequenced: naive CD8+ T cells sorted from blood. The CDR3: CASSLTSSSYEQYF. The CDR3 DNA reads as TGCGCCAGCAGCTTGACTAGTTCTTCCTACGAGCAGTACTTC.